This T cell receptor (beta chain) is drawn from a study of beta chain features in type 1 diabetes. Points from the study as a whole: It was among patients, rather than healthy donors, that naive, central memory and Treg TCRB repertoires appeared more similar. Across all four CD4+ subsets, people with type 1 diabetes showed modestly shorter TCRB CDR3s.

Trimming stripped 1 base from V and 0 bases from J, with 9 bases between. Germline CDR1 LNHNV, CDR2 YYDKDF (reference sequence). CDR3 size: 16 residues. This clone was seen more than once but under ten times. Its antigen is as yet unknown. What was sequenced were expressed TCRB transcripts, since all of the isolated RNA had been reverse transcribed. The study sequenced naive, central memory and regulatory T cell samples to an average of roughly 3.4 million reads. Data came from immunoSEQ multiplex PCR; TCRdb stores just in-frame clones and leaves some out. Counted here are 200,000 to 300,000 clones, about 11% occurring once; the ten biggest clones make up more than 0.015%.

Sequenced: naive CD4+ T cells from blood. The receptor was isolated from a young man with type 1 diabetes. The rearrangement joins TRBV15 to TRBJ1-4; D uncertain. CDR3 bases: TGTGCCACCAGCAGAGGCCGGGGTGCAACTAATGAAAAACTGTTTTTT. This codes for CATSRGRGATNEKLFF.